A selection of T cell receptor beta chains follows, all from one sample in a study of blood T cell repertoires in COVID-19. Assay used: immunoSEQ multiplex PCR; TCRdb lists only in-frame clones, some missing. The sample consists of about 87,000 clones, around nine tenths of them appearing once. The material sequenced was peripheral blood. Receptors were obtained from a man aged 40-50 years with acute or convalescent COVID-19. Both conserved end residues are trimmed from each CDR3.

j_call v_call cdr3_aa
TRBJ2-7 TRBV11-2 ASSPPGGRGYEQY
TRBJ1-4 TRBV7-9 ASSLAAGGPNEKLF
TRBJ2-5 TRBV5-6 ASSLAGDRGRKTQY
TRBJ1-1 TRBV19 ASSYGTQNTEAF
TRBJ2-5 TRBV7-9 ASSLGGNQETQY
TRBJ1-1 TRBV29-1 SVEWGRGGAF
TRBJ2-7 TRBV5-1 ASSLDLDRDLEQY
TRBJ2-6 TRBV5-4 ASSLGAPVSGANVLT
TRBJ1-1 TRBV7-2 ASSPRTGAGTEAF
TRBJ2-7 TRBV7-2 ASSETSGAYEQY
TRBJ1-4 TRBV18 ASSRQGEKLF
TRBJ1-1 TRBV7-9 ASSLAGAGVNTEAF
TRBJ2-2 TRBV10-3 AISEGGGLNTGELF
TRBJ1-3 TRBV11-2 ASSLGRVGGNTIY
TRBJ2-7 TRBV19 ASSSSGLSSYEQY
TRBJ2-7 TRBV11-3 ASSPTTGGEQY
TRBJ1-1 TRBV4-2 ASSQEPRGANTEAF
TRBJ2-7 TRBV9 ASSVVPSGGSYEQY
TRBJ1-5 TRBV29-1 SVRDPGEPQH
TRBJ2-5 TRBV20-1 SARSPETQY
TRBJ1-3 TRBV6-5 ASSYYSSGNTIY
TRBJ1-1 TRBV6-5 ASRGNREKAF
TRBJ1-4 TRBV7-9 ASSPPGNGREKLF
TRBJ1-4 TRBV6-5 ASGSGGEKLF
TRBJ1-2 TRBV4-3 ASSTRGQGYGYT
TRBJ2-3 TRBV3-1/TRBV3-2 ASSQANTRSGTQY
TRBJ1-1 TRBV6-5 ASGWRTEAF
TRBJ2-7 TRBV30 AWRRSQPYEQY
TRBJ2-7 TRBV7-2 ASSLVSGGAYEQY
TRBJ2-7 TRBV6-1 ASSDGVTGGGDEQY
TRBJ2-5 TRBV5-1 ASSWGLKRGETQY
TRBJ1-6 TRBV6-5 ASSFGTGPSPLH
TRBJ1-1 TRBV18 ASSHRDRVTNTEAF
TRBJ1-1 TRBV7-9 ASSPRIMTGDTEAF
TRBJ2-1 TRBV27 ASSSQANEQF
TRBJ1-5 TRBV2 ASKGGLYSNQPQH
TRBJ2-1 TRBV9 ASSSRRGAGGFNEQF
TRBJ1-5 TRBV12-5 ASGKGGPRNQPQH